The next 16 T cell receptor beta chains were all read from a single sample in a study of blood T cells in healthy people across ages. Through a sample-barcoded 5' primer and a J-beta primer mix, a second PCR was run for 7 to 11 cycles. TCRdb reprocessed the 5' RACE reads via MiXCR and lists one record per CDR3 protein. The sample holds roughly 500,000 distinct CDR3 sequences, about 25% seen once. Sequenced material: blood. These receptors came from a woman in her seventies in good health.

This clonotype was detected only a few times. The chain is built from TRBV4-3 and TRBJ2-3, with unresolved D. Looked up from germline, CDR1 is LGHNA and CDR2 is YSLEER. The CDR3 is made up of 14 amino acids. Deletions cut 2 bases from V and 0 bases from J, with 6 bases between. DNA of the CDR3: TGCGCCAGCAGCCAACCTGCTAGCACAGATACGCAGTATTTT. This translates into CASSQPASTDTQYF.

CDR3 in amino acids: CASSEYRGADTQYF. CDR3 in DNA: TGTGCCAGCAGTGAATATAGGGGGGCAGATACGCAGTATTTT. The V gene is TRBV25-1, the J gene TRBJ2-3, with D tentatively TRBD1 or TRBD2 (6 bases each). V was pared by 0 bases and J by 4 bases, with 8 bases between. This CDR3 is 14 amino acids long. CDR1 is MGHDK, CDR2 SYGVNS, per germline.

J is TRBJ1-5 and V is TRBV5-1, with 7 bases identical to TRBD1. The trim removed 5 bases at V and 5 bases at J, leaving 4 bases unmatched. Germline CDR1 SGHRS, CDR2 YFSETQ. The CDR3 is 13 residues long. The CDR3 DNA is TGCGCCAGCAGACGGGACAGAGATCAGCCCCAGCATTTT. Its protein product is CASRRDRDQPQHF.

This clonotype occurred a few times. V usage is TRBV9 and J usage is TRBJ2-7; 7 positions agree with TRBD1. The CDR3 covers 15 residues. The ends lost 0 bases at V and 2 bases at J; junction bases unmatched: 5. Germline CDR1 is SGDLS and CDR2 is YYNGEE. In nucleotides, the CDR3 is TGTGCCAGCAGCGTAGCTAGGACAGGACCCTACGAGCAGTACTTC. Its protein product is CASSVARTGPYEQYF. Based on the CDR3 plus reference TRBV9 and TRBJ2-7, the full variable domain is DSGVTQTPKHLITATGQRVTLRCSPRSGDLSVYWYQQSLDQGLQFLIQYYNGEERAKGNILERFSAQQFPDLHSELNLSSLELGDSALYFCASSVARTGPYEQYFGPGTRLTVT.

This chain links TRBV6-2 or TRBV6-3 with TRBJ2-3, with TRBD1 as a possible D gene (5 bases). The length of the CDR3 is 15 residues. The V end lost 5 bases, the J end lost 2 bases, and 14 bases lay between the germline ends. Germline CDR1 is MNHEY and CDR2 is SVGEGT. The chain's CDR3 is CASSLKTALTDTQYF. The CDR3 nucleotides are TGTGCCAGCAGTCTCAAGACAGCCCTCACAGATACGCAGTATTTT.

This chain uses TRBV25-1 with TRBJ2-5; 8 bases line up with TRBD2. Gene TRBJ2-1 matches the end of the DNA better, so the J call may be wrong. The CDR3 loop spans 15 amino acids. Germline V gene sequence: CDR1 MGHDK, CDR2 SYGVNS. CDR3 in amino acids: CASSVGGDTYNEQFF. The CDR3 nucleotides are TGTGCCAGCAGTGTCGGGGGGGATACGTACAATGAGCAGTTCTTC.

Worth noting for this clonotype: A much larger clone sits a single nucleotide away, making a read error possible. J is TRBJ1-3 and V is TRBV7-9; the D is unclear. Per germline, CDR1 SEHNR and CDR2 FQNEAQ (reference sequence). The CDR3 extends over 13 amino acids. This CDR3 is CASSLYSGNTMYF. CDR3 bases: TGTGCCAGCAGCTTATACTCTGGAAACACCATGTATTTT.

In this sample, this clonotype turned up a few times. The DNA for the CDR3 is TGTGCCAGCGCAAGACAGGGTGGGGGGACAGATACGCAGTATTTT. Translating it yields CASARQGGGTDTQYF. The chain uses TRBV7-3 and TRBJ2-3, with TRBD1 as a possible D gene (7 bases). Germline V gene data show CDR1 as SGHTA and CDR2 as FQGTGA. Trimming cost V 8 bases and J 3 bases, with 18 bases left between them. The CDR3 has 15 amino acids.

The chain links TRBV6-2 or TRBV6-3 to TRBJ2-5; 8 bases align to TRBD1. The assigned J gene may be wrong: the sequence end matches TRBJ2-1 better. The CDR3 consists of 14 residues. Germline V gives CDR1 MNHEY, CDR2 SVGEGT. The CDR3 protein is CASRGQGTINEQFF. As DNA, the CDR3 is TGTGCCAGCAGAGGACAGGGAACGATCAATGAGCAGTTCTTC.

The chain carries TRBV7-4 and TRBJ1-3; D may be TRBD1 (6 bases). This CDR3 spans 13 amino acids. Germline values: CDR1 SGHVT, CDR2 SQSDAQ. V was trimmed by 8 bases and J by 2 bases, leaving 10 bases between them. The CDR3 sequence: CASPQGTGNTIYF. The CDR3 DNA sequence: TGTGCCAGCCCTCAGGGGACTGGAAACACCATATATTTT.

This chain uses TRBV12-3 or TRBV12-4 with TRBJ2-1, with 12 bases lining up with TRBD2. The end of the DNA aligns better with TRBJ2-7, so the J call may be wrong. The CDR3 consists of 16 residues. CDR3 region: CASSLGLAGGLHEQYF. The CDR3 DNA follows: TGTGCCAGCAGTTTGGGGCTAGCGGGGGGGTTACACGAGCAGTACTTC.

The chain recombines TRBV20-1 with TRBJ2-5, with 7 bases lining up with TRBD2. This CDR3 comprises 14 residues. Per the germline V gene, CDR1 is DFQATT and CDR2 is SNEGSKA (reference sequence). J gave up 2 bases and V 5 bases, and 8 bases lay outside the gene matches. The CDR3 nucleotides read TGCAGTGCTCAGCGGGGTGAGATTCAAGAGACCCAGTACTTC. It encodes CSAQRGEIQETQYF.

The rearrangement uses TRBV7-2 and TRBJ1-2; possibly TRBD1 for D (6 bases). Germline CDR1 is SGHTA and CDR2 is FQGNSA. This CDR3 has 14 amino acids. Trimming stripped 3 bases from V and 4 bases from J, with 12 bases between. CDR3 protein: CASSFYRDTYGYTF. In DNA form, the CDR3 reads TGTGCCAGCAGCTTCTACAGGGATACCTATGGCTACACCTTC.

Comment on this clonotype: The junction departs from germline at one end; a sequencing error may be responsible. The V and J genes are TRBV3-1 and TRBJ2-5; possibly TRBD1 for D (5 bases). CDR1 is LGHDT, CDR2 YNNKEL, per germline (reference sequence). CDR3 length: 14 amino acids. The CDR3 sequence: CAGSRQGPGETQYF. The CDR3 nucleotides are TGTGCCGGCAGCCGCCAGGGTCCGGGAGAGACCCAGTACTTC.

There are a few counts of this clonotype. In DNA form, the CDR3 reads TGTGCCAGCAGCCACACCGGGACTGAGGCCTACGAGCAGTACTTC. The encoded protein is CASSHTGTEAYEQYF. The chain couples TRBV4-2 to TRBJ2-7, with a possible D match to TRBD2 (6 bases). This CDR3 has 15 residues. The ends were cut back, 3 bases at V and 2 bases at J, with 14 bases in the middle. Per the germline V gene, CDR1 is LGHNA and CDR2 is YNFKEQ.

This clonotype was seen more than once but under ten times. V and J are TRBV6-2 or TRBV6-3 and TRBJ1-6; TRBD1 aligns across 10 bases. Trimming at V came to 2 bases and at J to 12 bases, leaving 10 bases not matched to a gene. Germline V gene sequence: CDR1 MNHEY, CDR2 SVGEGT. This CDR3 contains 16 residues. CDR3 region: CASSYPSGQGQKPLHF. CDR3 coding DNA: TGTGCCAGCAGTTACCCTTCGGGACAGGGGCAAAAACCCCTCCACTTT.